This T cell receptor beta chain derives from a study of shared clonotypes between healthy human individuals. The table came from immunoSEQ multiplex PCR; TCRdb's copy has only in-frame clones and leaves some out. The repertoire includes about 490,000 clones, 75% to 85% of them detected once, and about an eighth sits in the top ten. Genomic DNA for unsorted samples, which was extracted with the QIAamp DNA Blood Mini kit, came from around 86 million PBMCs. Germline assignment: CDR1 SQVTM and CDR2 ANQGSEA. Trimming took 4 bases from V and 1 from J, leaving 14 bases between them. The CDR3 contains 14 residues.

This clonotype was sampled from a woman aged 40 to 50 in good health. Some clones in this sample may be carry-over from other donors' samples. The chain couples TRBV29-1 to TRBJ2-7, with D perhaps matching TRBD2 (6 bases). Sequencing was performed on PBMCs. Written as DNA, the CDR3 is TGCAGCGTTGTTTCGCGGGAAGGGTCCTACGAGCAGTACTTC. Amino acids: CSVVSREGSYEQYF.